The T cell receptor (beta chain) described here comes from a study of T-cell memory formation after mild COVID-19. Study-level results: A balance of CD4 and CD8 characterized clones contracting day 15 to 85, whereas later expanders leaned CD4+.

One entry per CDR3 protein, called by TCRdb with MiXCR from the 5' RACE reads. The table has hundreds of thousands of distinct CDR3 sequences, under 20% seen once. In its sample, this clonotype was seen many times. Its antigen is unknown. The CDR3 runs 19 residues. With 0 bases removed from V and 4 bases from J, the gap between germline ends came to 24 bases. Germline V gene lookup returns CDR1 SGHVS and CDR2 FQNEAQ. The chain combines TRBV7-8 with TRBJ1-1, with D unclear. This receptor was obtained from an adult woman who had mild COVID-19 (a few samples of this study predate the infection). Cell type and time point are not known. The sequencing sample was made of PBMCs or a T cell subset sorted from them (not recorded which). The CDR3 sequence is CASSLAPLGEEGMVTEAFF. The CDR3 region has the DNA TGTGCCAGCAGCTTAGCTCCACTCGGGGAAGAGGGTATGGTCACTGAAGCTTTCTTT.